Sequencing of this T cell receptor (beta chain) was carried out in a study of human T cells and chemical hapten exposure. How the authors handled the data: With a range of 23,224 to 690,600, the median per sample was around 96,000 TCRs. TCRdb independently ran MiXCR on the RACE reads; one entry per CDR3 protein. What appears here as the V and J calls and clone size reflects TCRdb's work, not the paper's. The top ten hold more than 1.5% of the sample, which has around 60,000 distinct CDR3 sequences, approximately 7% seen once. In germline, CDR1 is SQVTM, CDR2 ANQGSEA. This CDR3 contains 13 residues. Trimming took 7 bases from V and 0 from J, leaving 10 bases between them. There are many counts of this clonotype. As to time point: pre-sensitization, week 0. Sample treatment: therapeutic diphenylcyclopropenone sensitization with weekly scalp DPC. At every patch-test visit, blood was drawn before the patch test was applied.

V and J are TRBV29-1 and TRBJ2-1; D is ambiguous. The sequence came from a woman in her 30s with alopecia areata. Some clones in this sample may be carry-over from other donors' samples. Sequences were derived from whole blood, sampled in connection with sensitization to the hapten diphenylcyclopropenone (DPC). The CDR3: CSAFASSYNEQFF. CDR3 nucleotides: TGCAGCGCATTTGCCAGCTCCTACAATGAGCAGTTCTTC.